This TCR beta chain was obtained from a study of neoadjuvant nivolumab and ipilimumab in lung cancer (TCRdb year 2020). Notes on the research overall: In the NEOSTAR trial, nivolumab was administered intravenously at 3 mg/kg on days 1, 15 and 29, and the combination arm also received ipilimumab 1 mg/kg on day 1 only. Of the 45 or so patients with operable NSCLC treated in the trial, approximately 23 were randomized to nivolumab monotherapy and 21 to nivolumab plus ipilimumab. Matched pretherapy and resected tumor pairs were analyzed for seven patients: four treated with nivolumab and three with nivolumab plus ipilimumab. The primary endpoint of the trial was the rate of major pathologic response (MPR) in the intention-to-treat population of each study arm. The study compared TCR repertoires in pretherapy (baseline) peripheral blood with TCR repertoires in tumors resected at surgery after neoadjuvant immune checkpoint blockade. Beyond this particular receptor, the publication reports: A small number of samples was subjected to TCR sequencing. From pretherapy to surgery, tumor T-cell richness and clonality went up in three of three dual-therapy tumors, versus only two of four nivolumab-treated tumors. TCR richness in pretherapy blood showed a positive correlation with richness in tumors resected after neoadjuvant therapy (Spearman R of about 0.83). Greater TCR richness and clonality were observed in resected tumors than in tumor-adjacent uninvolved lung, and increases were observed in more dual-therapy-treated tumors. There was no significant correlation between TCR clonality and pathologic tumor regression, and just a single major-pathologic-response sample was available for the clonality-regression analysis.

Receptor libraries were prepared by the immunoSEQ multiplex PCR assay. In the source study's methods: Richness and clonality were used to summarize the repertoires, and clones that significantly expanded or contracted between pre- and post-therapy samples were identified. TCRdb holds this immuneACCESS table with in-frame rearrangements only. Some clones are missing; in checked studies, unresolved V genes explain under half, and the rest has no known cause. V and J calls and clone size are copied from that table; D and trimming were computed from the DNA. In all, the sample holds around 8,100 clones, and about four fifths of those were seen once. Of the sample, less than 8.5% is held by the ten largest clones. The time point label here, explained by the study, means: at surgical resection after neoadjuvant nivolumab +/- ipilimumab. Samples were obtained from the phase 2 randomized NEOSTAR trial, in which neoadjuvant nivolumab or nivolumab plus ipilimumab followed by surgery was tested in operable NSCLC. Tumor-adjacent uninvolved lung was collected at resection and served as a matched non-tumor comparison for resected tumor TCR repertoires.

In regard to this clone: The specificity of this receptor is unknown. Per-base qualities were not stored, and no clone one base away is much larger.

The sequencing used adjacent normal lung tissue, collected after neoadjuvant nivolumab, alone or with ipilimumab, at or shortly before surgery. This receptor was taken from an adult with non-small cell lung cancer.

The CDR3 reads as follows: CAGSIWSSYEQYF. The nucleotide sequence reads as follows: TGTGCCGGGAGTATTTGGAGCTCCTACGAGCAGTACTTC. The sequence joins TRBV6-1 to TRBJ2-7, and possibly TRBD2, on 5 matching bases. The junction shows trimming of 11 bases on V and 0 bases on J, plus 14 bases between the germline ends. CDR1 MNHNS and CDR2 SASEGT are derived from the germline V gene. Reading from cysteine to phenylalanine, the CDR3 counts 13 amino acids. The sequence is cut down to CDR3 DNA, 39 bases in frame from base 1.